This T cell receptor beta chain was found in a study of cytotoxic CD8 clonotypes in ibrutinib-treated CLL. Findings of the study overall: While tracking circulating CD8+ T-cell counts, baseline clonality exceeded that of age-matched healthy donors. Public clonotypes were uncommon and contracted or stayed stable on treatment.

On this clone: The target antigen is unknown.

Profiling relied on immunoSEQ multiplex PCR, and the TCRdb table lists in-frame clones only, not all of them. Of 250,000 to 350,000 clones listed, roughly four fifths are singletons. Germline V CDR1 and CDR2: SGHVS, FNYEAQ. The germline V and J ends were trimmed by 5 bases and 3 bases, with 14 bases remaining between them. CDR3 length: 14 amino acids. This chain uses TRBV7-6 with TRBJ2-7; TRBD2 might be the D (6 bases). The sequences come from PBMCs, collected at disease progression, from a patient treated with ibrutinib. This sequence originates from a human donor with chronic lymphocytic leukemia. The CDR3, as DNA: TGTGCCAGCAGCCCGCGGGACTCTAGCTACGAGCAGTACTTC. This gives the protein CASSPRDSSYEQYF.